The T cell receptor (beta chain) under discussion was sequenced for a study of T cell responses to AZD1222 COVID-19 vaccine. General study points: There were mostly white British donors and more females than males, and clonal diversity was possibly underestimated.

As for this clone: Its antigen is not known.

The ends lost 3 bases at V and 9 bases at J; junction bases unmatched: 7. In germline, CDR1 is KGHSH, CDR2 LQKENI. This CDR3 contains 15 residues. Only in-frame clones appear in the TCRdb table, and some are missing; sequencing was by immunoSEQ multiplex PCR. The sample carries about 150,000 clones, 85% to 95% recorded once. The rearrangement joins TRBV18 to TRBJ2-1; 11 nucleotides line up with TRBD1. This TCR derives from an adult who received the AZD1222 COVID-19 vaccine. This specimen consisted of peripheral blood, obtained 28 days after the second AZD1222 dose. CDR3 sequence: CASSPGQGARGEQFF. The CDR3 DNA reads as TGTGCCAGCTCACCCGGACAGGGGGCGCGTGGTGAGCAGTTCTTC.